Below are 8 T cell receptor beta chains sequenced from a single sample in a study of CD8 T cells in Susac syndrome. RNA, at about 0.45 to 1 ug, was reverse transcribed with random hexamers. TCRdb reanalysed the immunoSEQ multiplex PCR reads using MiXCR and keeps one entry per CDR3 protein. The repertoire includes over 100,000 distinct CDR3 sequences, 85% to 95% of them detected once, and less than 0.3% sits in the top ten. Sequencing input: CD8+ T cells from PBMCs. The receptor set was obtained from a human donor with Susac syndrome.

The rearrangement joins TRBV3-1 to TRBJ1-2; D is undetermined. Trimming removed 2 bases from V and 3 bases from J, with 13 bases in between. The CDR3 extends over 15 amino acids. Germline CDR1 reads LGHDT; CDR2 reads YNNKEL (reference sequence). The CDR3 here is CASSQSRRWYYGYTF. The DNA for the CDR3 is TGTGCCAGCAGCCAAAGCAGGCGCTGGTACTATGGCTACACCTTC.

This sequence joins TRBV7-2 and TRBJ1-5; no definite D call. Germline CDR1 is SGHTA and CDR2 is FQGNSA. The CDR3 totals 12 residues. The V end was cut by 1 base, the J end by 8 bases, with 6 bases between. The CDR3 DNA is TGTGCCAGCAGCTTAGGGTCCGAGCCCCAGCATTTT. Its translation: CASSLGSEPQHF.

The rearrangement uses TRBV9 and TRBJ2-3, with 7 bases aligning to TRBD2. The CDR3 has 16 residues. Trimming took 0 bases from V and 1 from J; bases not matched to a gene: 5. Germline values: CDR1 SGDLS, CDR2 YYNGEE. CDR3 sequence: CASSVEGRGGTDTQYF. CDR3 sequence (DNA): TGTGCCAGCAGCGTAGAGGGCCGGGGGGGCACAGATACGCAGTATTTT.

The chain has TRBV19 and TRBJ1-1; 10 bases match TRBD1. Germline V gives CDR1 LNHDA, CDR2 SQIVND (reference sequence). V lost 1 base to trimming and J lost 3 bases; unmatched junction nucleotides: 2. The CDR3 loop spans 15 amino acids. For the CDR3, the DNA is TGTGCCAGTAGTATAGTTGGGACAGGGGACACTGAAGCTTTCTTT. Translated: CASSIVGTGDTEAFF.

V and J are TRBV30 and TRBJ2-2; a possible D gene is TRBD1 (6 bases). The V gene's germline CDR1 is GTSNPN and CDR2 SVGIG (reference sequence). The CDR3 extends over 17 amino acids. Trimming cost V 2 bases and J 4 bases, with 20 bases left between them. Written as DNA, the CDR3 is TGTGCCTGGAGTAGGGGCCGAGGGGGTTGGCGCACCGGGGAGCTGTTTTTT. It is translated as CAWSRGRGGWRTGELFF.

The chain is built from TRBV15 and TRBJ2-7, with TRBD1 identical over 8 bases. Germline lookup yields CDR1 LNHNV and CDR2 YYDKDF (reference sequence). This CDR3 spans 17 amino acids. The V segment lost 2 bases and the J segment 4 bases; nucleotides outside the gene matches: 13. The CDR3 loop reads CATSRLPGGETQYEQYF. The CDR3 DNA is TGTGCCACCAGCAGACTGCCAGGGGGCGAAACCCAATACGAGCAGTACTTC.

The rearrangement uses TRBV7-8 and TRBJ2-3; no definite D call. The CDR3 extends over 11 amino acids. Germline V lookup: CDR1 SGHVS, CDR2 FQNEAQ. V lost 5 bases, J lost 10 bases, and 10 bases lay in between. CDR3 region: CASSPQWAQYF. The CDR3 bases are TGTGCCAGCAGCCCGCAGTGGGCGCAGTATTTT.

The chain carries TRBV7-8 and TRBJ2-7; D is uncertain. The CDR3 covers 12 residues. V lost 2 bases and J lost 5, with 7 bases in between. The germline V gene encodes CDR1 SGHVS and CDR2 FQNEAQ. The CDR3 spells CASSLLVDEQYF. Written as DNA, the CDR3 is TGTGCCAGCAGCTTACTAGTTGACGAGCAGTACTTC. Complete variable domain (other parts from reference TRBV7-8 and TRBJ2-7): GAGVSQSPRYKVAKRGQDVALRCDPISGHVSLFWYQQALGQGPEFLTYFQNEAQLDKSGLPSDRFFAERPEGSVSTLKIQRTQQEDSAVYLCASSLLVDEQYFGPGTRLTVT.